Presented here are 8 T cell receptor beta chains from one specimen sequenced in a study of PD-1 blockade in classical Hodgkin lymphoma (dated by TCRdb to the early 2020s). Library preparation employed the immunoSEQ multiplex PCR assay. The immuneACCESS repertoire file appears here via TCRdb, limited to in-frame rearrangements. These files lack a portion of the clones; in checked studies, under half of the deficit traces to unresolved V genes, and the cause of the others is not known. The sample records about 30,000 clones, over 55% of which are singletons. The ten largest clones take up more than 3% of the sample. The sample's time point label, decoded: cycle 2 day 1 (C2D1) of nivolumab. Every trial patient had relapsed after autologous stem cell transplantation, and cohorts A, B and C differed in prior brentuximab vedotin exposure. The sequences come from peripheral blood mononuclear cells (PBMCs), collected before the second cycle of nivolumab. These receptors all come from a human donor with classical Hodgkin lymphoma.

The chain links TRBV11-3 to TRBJ2-3; 11 bases agree with TRBD2. CDR3 length: 16 residues. CDR1 is SGHNT and CDR2 is YENEEA in the germline V gene. Unmatched junction bases numbered 9, after V lost 5 bases and J lost 5 bases. The CDR3 coding sequence is TGTGCCAGCAGCCTATCACTAGCGGGGGATGGAGATACGCAGTATTTT. Translating it yields CASSLSLAGDGDTQYF.

V and J are TRBV4-2 and TRBJ2-3, with 11 bases fitting TRBD2. The J segment lost 2 bases and the V segment lost 1 base, leaving 8 bases of the junction unmatched. The CDR3 length is 18 residues. Germline CDR1 and CDR2: LGHNA and YNFKEQ. CDR3 nucleotides: TGTGCCAGCAGCCAAGCTCCCCTTAGCGGGGGGGTCACAGATACGCAGTATTTT. It codes for CASSQAPLSGGVTDTQYF.

In its sample, this clone was seen once. V gene TRBV7-8 combines with J gene TRBJ1-5, with 8 bases fitting TRBD1. There are 16 residues in the CDR3. From germline, CDR1 is SGHVS and CDR2 FQNEAQ. The trim removed 1 base at V and 1 base at J, leaving 3 bases unmatched. The CDR3 is CASSLGTGISNQPQHF. The CDR3 DNA sequence: TGTGCCAGCAGCTTAGGGACAGGGATAAGCAATCAGCCCCAGCATTTT.

V and J are TRBV5-6 and TRBJ2-7; D is unclear. V lost 1 base and J lost 5, with 7 bases in between. Germline CDR1 is SGHDT and CDR2 is YYEEEE. The CDR3 covers 12 residues. In DNA form, the CDR3 reads TGTGCCAGCAGCTTGATTGATGACGAGCAGTACTTC. Amino acid sequence: CASSLIDDEQYF.

The rearrangement uses TRBV27 and TRBJ2-2; TRBD1 agrees at 8 bases. CDR3 length: 14 residues. From germline, CDR1 is MNHEY and CDR2 SMNVEV (reference sequence). V shed 5 bases, J shed 6 bases, and the junction held 5 bases outside the gene matches. As DNA, the CDR3 is TGTGCCAGCAGTATTACACAGGGGGCCGGGGAGCTGTTTTTT. Its protein product is CASSITQGAGELFF.

By share, this clone ranks as medium-sized. The gene calls are TRBV7-9 and TRBJ2-7; possibly TRBD2 for D (5 bases). This CDR3 spans 12 amino acids. V was clipped by 10 bases and J by 0 bases, with 10 bases between them. Germline CDR1 is SEHNR and CDR2 is FQNEAQ (reference sequence). The CDR3 spells CATSGVSYEQYF. The CDR3 DNA follows: TGTGCCACCTCCGGGGTCTCCTACGAGCAGTACTTC.

The chain has TRBV29-1 and TRBJ1-1; 11 bases align to TRBD1. Germline assignment: CDR1 SQVTM and CDR2 ANQGSEA. The CDR3 runs 14 residues. Trimming cost V 7 bases and J 0 bases; bases outside gene matches: 4. CDR3 protein: CSGWTGGLNTEAFF. The DNA of the CDR3 is TGCAGCGGCTGGACAGGGGGCCTGAACACTGAAGCTTTCTTT.

The CDR3 protein is CASSLLLGEISYEQYF. Written as DNA, the CDR3 is TGTGCCAGCAGCTTACTACTCGGGGAGATCTCCTACGAGCAGTACTTC. V gene TRBV6-6 combines with J gene TRBJ2-7, with D perhaps TRBD2 (5 bases). Germline V gene sequence: CDR1 MNHNY, CDR2 SVGAGI (reference sequence). This CDR3 region has 16 residues. V was shortened by 6 bases and J by 0 bases, with 18 bases between the two germline ends.